A selection of T cell receptor beta chains follows, all from one sample in a study of Ad26.COV2.S vaccination and SARS-CoV-2 variants. Data came from immunoSEQ multiplex PCR; TCRdb stores just in-frame clones and leaves some out. The sample includes 350,000 to 450,000 clones, approximately 84% of them seen just once. The material was peripheral blood, obtained in a trial of Ad26.COV2.S vaccine versus placebo. Receptors were obtained from a person between 18 and 60 years old who received the Ad26.COV2.S COVID-19 vaccine or a placebo. Each CDR3 is given with its conserved first and last residue. The order of the fields is clone size, V gene, D gene, J gene, CDR3 protein, CDR3 DNA. A D gene is named only where the DNA matches it firmly. A clone size is listed for some rows: how often the clone was seen (once, few, many), or a class if it is expanded.

clone_size: NA
v_call: TRBV5-4
d_call: TRBD2
j_call: TRBJ2-3
cdr3_aa: CASSLDPGLAGARADTQYF
cdr3_nt: TGTGCCAGCAGCCTGGACCCGGGACTAGCGGGAGCGAGGGCAGATACGCAGTATTTT

clone_size: NA
v_call: TRBV6-2/TRBV6-3
d_call: NA
j_call: TRBJ1-6
cdr3_aa: CASSYPVDDRSSYNSPLHF
cdr3_nt: TGTGCCAGCAGTTATCCGGTTGATGACCGGAGCTCCTATAATTCACCCCTCCACTTT

clone_size: NA
v_call: TRBV2
d_call: NA
j_call: TRBJ2-4
cdr3_aa: CASSEGRPGTKNIQYF
cdr3_nt: TGTGCCAGCAGTGAGGGTCGTCCCGGGACCAAAAACATTCAGTACTTC

clone_size: few
v_call: TRBV4-3
d_call: TRBD1
j_call: TRBJ1-2
cdr3_aa: CASSQARTGLGYTF
cdr3_nt: TGCGCCAGCAGCCAAGCGAGGACAGGGCTTGGCTACACCTTC

clone_size: NA
v_call: TRBV25-1
d_call: NA
j_call: TRBJ1-1
cdr3_aa: CASSRGKTNTEAFF
cdr3_nt: TGTGCCAGCAGTCGGGGGAAGACGAACACTGAAGCTTTCTTT

clone_size: NA
v_call: TRBV5-4
d_call: NA
j_call: TRBJ2-6
cdr3_aa: CAYGPEGANVLTF
cdr3_nt: TGTGCCTATGGCCCTGAGGGGGCCAACGTCCTGACTTTC

clone_size: NA
v_call: TRBV20-1
d_call: TRBD1
j_call: TRBJ1-6
cdr3_aa: CSASGGQGGYNSPLHF
cdr3_nt: TGCAGTGCTAGTGGGGGACAGGGGGGCTATAATTCACCCCTCCACTTT

clone_size: once
v_call: TRBV12-3/TRBV12-4
d_call: NA
j_call: TRBJ1-5
cdr3_aa: CASSFGSGQPQHF
cdr3_nt: TGTGCCAGCAGTTTTGGTAGCGGCCAGCCCCAGCATTTT

clone_size: few
v_call: TRBV24-1
d_call: TRBD2
j_call: TRBJ2-1
cdr3_aa: CATSDTQGSGGPNEQFF
cdr3_nt: TGTGCCACCAGTGACACGCAGGGGTCGGGGGGGCCCAATGAGCAGTTCTTC

clone_size: NA
v_call: TRBV2
d_call: TRBD2
j_call: TRBJ2-5
cdr3_aa: CASSAPSGEAGQTQYF
cdr3_nt: TGTGCCAGCAGTGCCCCTAGCGGGGAGGCCGGACAGACCCAGTACTTC

clone_size: NA
v_call: TRBV9
d_call: TRBD2
j_call: TRBJ2-2
cdr3_aa: CASSVGGGTTGELFF
cdr3_nt: TGTGCCAGCAGCGTAGGGGGGGGAACCACCGGGGAGCTGTTTTTT

clone_size: few
v_call: TRBV6-4
d_call: NA
j_call: TRBJ2-3
cdr3_aa: CASSEGGGSDTQYF
cdr3_nt: TGTGCCAGCAGTGAAGGAGGGGGCAGTGATACGCAGTATTTT

clone_size: NA
v_call: TRBV5-1
d_call: NA
j_call: TRBJ2-3
cdr3_aa: CASSPARRTDTQYF
cdr3_nt: TGCGCCAGCAGCCCGGCCAGGAGAACAGATACGCAGTATTTT

clone_size: few
v_call: TRBV27
d_call: NA
j_call: TRBJ2-7
cdr3_aa: CASRLGPSTAGPNSYEQYF
cdr3_nt: TGTGCCAGCAGACTAGGCCCCTCTACCGCGGGTCCCAACTCCTACGAGCAGTACTTC

clone_size: NA
v_call: TRBV6-5
d_call: TRBD2
j_call: TRBJ2-7
cdr3_aa: CASSQLAGVYEQYF
cdr3_nt: TGTGCCAGCAGTCAACTAGCGGGAGTATACGAGCAGTACTTC

clone_size: NA
v_call: TRBV7-9
d_call: NA
j_call: TRBJ2-6
cdr3_aa: CASSEHTGQTGANVLTF
cdr3_nt: TGTGCCAGCAGCGAGCATACAGGGCAAACTGGGGCCAACGTCCTGACTTTC

clone_size: NA
v_call: TRBV19
d_call: NA
j_call: TRBJ2-7
cdr3_aa: CASRDSWVTTGKESSYEQYF
cdr3_nt: TGTGCCAGTAGAGACTCATGGGTAACGACGGGGAAAGAGAGCTCCTACGAGCAGTACTTC

clone_size: NA
v_call: TRBV7-6
d_call: NA
j_call: TRBJ2-6
cdr3_aa: CASSLGAAGANVLTF
cdr3_nt: TGTGCCAGCAGCTTAGGGGCAGCTGGGGCCAACGTCCTGACTTTC

clone_size: NA
v_call: TRBV7-7
d_call: NA
j_call: TRBJ2-2
cdr3_aa: CASSLGQGQDGELFF
cdr3_nt: TGTGCCAGCAGCTTAGGGCAGGGTCAGGACGGGGAGCTGTTTTTT

clone_size: NA
v_call: TRBV7-9
d_call: NA
j_call: TRBJ2-3
cdr3_aa: CASSFLGTSTDTQYF
cdr3_nt: TGTGCCAGCAGCTTCCTCGGCACTAGCACAGATACGCAGTATTTT

clone_size: NA
v_call: TRBV29-1
d_call: NA
j_call: TRBJ2-3
cdr3_aa: CSAIAVDTQYF
cdr3_nt: TGCAGCGCCATCGCCGTAGATACGCAGTATTTT

clone_size: NA
v_call: TRBV3-1/TRBV3-2
d_call: TRBD2
j_call: TRBJ2-1
cdr3_aa: CASSLSHSGETNEQFF
cdr3_nt: TGTGCCAGCAGCCTGTCCCATAGCGGGGAAACGAATGAGCAGTTCTTC

clone_size: NA
v_call: TRBV5-1
d_call: TRBD1
j_call: TRBJ2-1
cdr3_aa: CASSVGQGANEQFF
cdr3_nt: TGCGCCAGCAGCGTGGGACAGGGGGCTAATGAGCAGTTCTTC

clone_size: NA
v_call: TRBV7-2
d_call: TRBD1
j_call: TRBJ2-1
cdr3_aa: CASSFQGADNEQFF
cdr3_nt: TGTGCCAGCAGCTTTCAGGGGGCGGATAATGAGCAGTTCTTC